Included here is one T cell receptor beta chain sequence, with context. As yet, its antigen is unknown. Germline V gene lookup returns CDR1 MNHEY and CDR2 SMNVEV (reference sequence). The CDR3 is 14 residues long. Trimming at V came to 3 bases and at J to 4 bases, leaving 3 bases not matched to a gene. Assay execution proceeded at the deep level. The genomic DNA of each subset was split evenly across several immunoSEQ plates. The table came from immunoSEQ multiplex PCR; TCRdb's copy has only in-frame clones and leaves some out. The data show about 2,100,000 clones, just over 90% seen once. This record comes from a study of shared clonotypes between healthy human individuals. Study outcomes and limitations: Naive subsets usually exceeded memory subsets in estimated richness.

CD8 cells regarded as naive lacked CD45RO, were positively chosen for CCR7, and omitted terminally differentiated effector memory CD45RA+ cells. The sample was naive CD8+ T cells from PBMCs. V and J are TRBV27 and TRBJ1-1; 9 bases are a match to TRBD1. The sequence derives from a man younger than 35 in good health. Some clones in this sample may be carry-over from other donors' samples. CDR3 in DNA: TGTGCCAGCAGTTTCGGGACAGGGACCACTGAAGCTTTCTTT. Encoded protein: CASSFGTGTTEAFF.